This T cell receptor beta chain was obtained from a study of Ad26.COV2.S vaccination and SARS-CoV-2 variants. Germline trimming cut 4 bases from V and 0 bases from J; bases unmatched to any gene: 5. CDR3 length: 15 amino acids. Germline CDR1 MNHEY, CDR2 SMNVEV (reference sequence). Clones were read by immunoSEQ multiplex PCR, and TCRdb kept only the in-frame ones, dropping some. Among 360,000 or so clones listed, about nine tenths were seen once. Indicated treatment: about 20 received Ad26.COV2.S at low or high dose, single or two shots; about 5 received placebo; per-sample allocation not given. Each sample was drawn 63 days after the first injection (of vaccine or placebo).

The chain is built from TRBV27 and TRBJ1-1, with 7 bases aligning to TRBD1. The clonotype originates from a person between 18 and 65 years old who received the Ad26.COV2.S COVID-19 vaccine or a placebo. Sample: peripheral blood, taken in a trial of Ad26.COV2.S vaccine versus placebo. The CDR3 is CASSSTGAVNTEAFF. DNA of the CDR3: TGTGCCAGCAGTTCTACAGGGGCCGTGAACACTGAAGCTTTCTTT.